The rows below give T cell receptor beta chains drawn from one sample of a study of identical twins. TCRdb analysed the 5' RACE reads with MiXCR anew, one entry per CDR3 protein. The sample carries about 340,000 distinct CDR3 sequences, 9% to 15% recorded once. These sequences were also reported in another study, on yellow fever vaccine responses in identical twins.

The sequencing sample was made of CD8+ T cells sorted from blood. These receptors originate from a woman aged 18-29 years in good health. Each CDR3 is given with its conserved first and last residue. A D gene is named only where the DNA matches it firmly. Size is omitted from some rows. Given values are once, few, many or a class for expanded clones.

d_call: .; clone_size: .; j_call: TRBJ1-2; v_call: TRBV10-3; cdr3_nt: TGTGCCATCAGTGACTCTGAGAACTATGGCTACACCTTC; cdr3_aa: CAISDSENYGYTF
d_call: .; clone_size: .; j_call: TRBJ1-1; v_call: TRBV27; cdr3_nt: TGTGCCAGCAGTTTAGGCAGGTACACTGAAGCTTTCTTT; cdr3_aa: CASSLGRYTEAFF
d_call: .; clone_size: once; j_call: TRBJ2-1; v_call: TRBV13; cdr3_nt: TGTGCCAGCAGCTTATCGGGTTGGCGGGACCAGTACAATGAGCAGTTCTTC; cdr3_aa: CASSLSGWRDQYNEQFF
d_call: .; clone_size: .; j_call: TRBJ2-2; v_call: TRBV28; cdr3_nt: TGTGCCACCCACCCATTAGAAGTTTCCGCGAACACCGGGGAGCTGTTTTTT; cdr3_aa: CATHPLEVSANTGELFF
d_call: TRBD2; clone_size: .; j_call: TRBJ2-3; v_call: TRBV27; cdr3_nt: TGTGCCAGCAGTTCCCAGCGGGGGGGCACAGATACGCAGTATTTT; cdr3_aa: CASSSQRGGTDTQYF
d_call: .; clone_size: few; j_call: TRBJ1-2; v_call: TRBV2; cdr3_nt: TGTGCCAGCAGCCGGGCCCAGAACTATGGCTACACCTTC; cdr3_aa: CASSRAQNYGYTF
d_call: .; clone_size: few; j_call: TRBJ2-3; v_call: TRBV10-1; cdr3_nt: TGCGCCAGCAGTGAGTCGGTTCTGACTAGGCCCAGTGATACGCAGTATTTT; cdr3_aa: CASSESVLTRPSDTQYF
d_call: .; clone_size: .; j_call: TRBJ2-5; v_call: TRBV12-3/TRBV12-4; cdr3_nt: TGTGCCAGCAGCTTAGCCGCCTCCCAAGAGACCCAGTACTTC; cdr3_aa: CASSLAASQETQYF
d_call: TRBD1; clone_size: few; j_call: TRBJ2-2; v_call: TRBV28; cdr3_nt: TGTGCCAGCAGCGTAACGGACAGGGGCTTTACCGGGGAGCTGTTTTTT; cdr3_aa: CASSVTDRGFTGELFF
d_call: .; clone_size: .; j_call: TRBJ2-7; v_call: TRBV5-1; cdr3_nt: TGCGCCAGCAGCTCGAGGAAGCGGGCAACCGCGAACGACGAGCAGTATTTC; cdr3_aa: CASSSRKRATANDEQYF
d_call: TRBD1; clone_size: few; j_call: TRBJ2-1; v_call: TRBV25-1; cdr3_nt: TGTGCCAGCAGTGAGTGGGACAGTGCCTACAATGAGCAGTTCTTC; cdr3_aa: CASSEWDSAYNEQFF
d_call: .; clone_size: few; j_call: TRBJ1-2; v_call: TRBV12-3/TRBV12-4; cdr3_nt: TGTGCCAGCAGTCCACAATACGCCTATGGCTACACCTTC; cdr3_aa: CASSPQYAYGYTF
d_call: .; clone_size: .; j_call: TRBJ1-1; v_call: TRBV28; cdr3_nt: TGTGCCAGCAGTCCGGAGGACAGCCCGAACACTGAAGCTTTCTTT; cdr3_aa: CASSPEDSPNTEAFF
d_call: TRBD2; clone_size: few; j_call: TRBJ2-3; v_call: TRBV11-2; cdr3_nt: TGTGCCAGCAGCTTAGTTCTCGCGGGGGGCTTAACAGATACGCAGTATTTT; cdr3_aa: CASSLVLAGGLTDTQYF
d_call: .; clone_size: few; j_call: TRBJ2-2; v_call: TRBV9; cdr3_nt: TGTGCCAGCAGCGAAAGTTACGGGGAGCTGTTTTTT; cdr3_aa: CASSESYGELFF
d_call: .; clone_size: few; j_call: TRBJ2-1; v_call: TRBV28; cdr3_nt: TGTGCCAGCACAACCGACAGGAGAATGGGGCCCTACTACAATGAGCAGTTCTTC; cdr3_aa: CASTTDRRMGPYYNEQFF
d_call: .; clone_size: .; j_call: TRBJ1-4; v_call: TRBV5-6; cdr3_nt: TGTGCCAGCAGCTTCTTCCAGGGGATAGCTAATGAAAAACTGTTTTTT; cdr3_aa: CASSFFQGIANEKLFF
d_call: TRBD2; clone_size: few; j_call: TRBJ2-3; v_call: TRBV15; cdr3_nt: TGTGCCACCAGCAGAGCGGGGGGTCCAGATACGCAGTATTTT; cdr3_aa: CATSRAGGPDTQYF
d_call: .; clone_size: once; j_call: TRBJ2-2; v_call: TRBV2; cdr3_nt: TGTGCCAGCAGTGAGGGACCGAACACCGGGGAGCTGTTTTTT; cdr3_aa: CASSEGPNTGELFF
d_call: TRBD2; clone_size: few; j_call: TRBJ2-3; v_call: TRBV12-3/TRBV12-4; cdr3_nt: TGTGCCAGCAGTCTTATCGGGACTAGCGGGAGGGCCTCTCCAGATACGCAGTATTTT; cdr3_aa: CASSLIGTSGRASPDTQYF
d_call: TRBD2; clone_size: .; j_call: TRBJ2-2; v_call: TRBV27; cdr3_nt: TGTGCCAGCAGTCCGATGGGAGGGACCGGGGAGCTGTTTTTT; cdr3_aa: CASSPMGGTGELFF
d_call: TRBD1; clone_size: few; j_call: TRBJ2-7; v_call: TRBV20-1; cdr3_nt: TGCAGTGCTAGAAGACAGGGGGCGTACGAGCAGTACTTC; cdr3_aa: CSARRQGAYEQYF
d_call: .; clone_size: .; j_call: TRBJ2-7; v_call: TRBV27; cdr3_nt: TGTGCCAGCAGTTTAAATCAGGGCCACGAGCAGTACTTC; cdr3_aa: CASSLNQGHEQYF
d_call: TRBD2; clone_size: .; j_call: TRBJ2-3; v_call: TRBV20-1; cdr3_nt: TGCAGTGCTAGAGATAAAACCCGACTAGCGTCAGATACGCAGTATTTT; cdr3_aa: CSARDKTRLASDTQYF
d_call: TRBD2; clone_size: few; j_call: TRBJ2-3; v_call: TRBV20-1; cdr3_nt: TGCAGTGCTAGAAACAGGCTAGCGGGGGGCGGGGATACGCAGTATTTT; cdr3_aa: CSARNRLAGGGDTQYF
d_call: .; clone_size: few; j_call: TRBJ2-4; v_call: TRBV5-1; cdr3_nt: TGCGCCAGCAGCTTGGGGCAGACCTTTCTAGCCAAAAACATTCAGTACTTC; cdr3_aa: CASSLGQTFLAKNIQYF
d_call: TRBD2; clone_size: few; j_call: TRBJ2-7; v_call: TRBV9; cdr3_nt: TGTGCCAGCAGCGTAGGCGGGAGGGACCCCTACGAGCAGTACTTC; cdr3_aa: CASSVGGRDPYEQYF
d_call: .; clone_size: .; j_call: TRBJ2-1; v_call: TRBV4-1; cdr3_nt: TGCGCCAGCAGCACACAAGATGACCAGGGGAATGAGCAGTTCTTC; cdr3_aa: CASSTQDDQGNEQFF
d_call: TRBD2; clone_size: .; j_call: TRBJ2-3; v_call: TRBV6-1; cdr3_nt: TGTGCCAGCAGACCGAAGCGGGAGGGTTACACAGATACGCAGTATTTT; cdr3_aa: CASRPKREGYTDTQYF
d_call: TRBD1; clone_size: .; j_call: TRBJ1-1; v_call: TRBV4-1; cdr3_nt: TGCGCCAGCAGCCGAGGAGACACAGGGGTGAACACTGAAGCTTTCTTT; cdr3_aa: CASSRGDTGVNTEAFF
d_call: .; clone_size: once; j_call: TRBJ2-5; v_call: TRBV29-1; cdr3_nt: TGCAGCGTTGAACTAGCGCGACACCAAGAGACCCAGTACTTC; cdr3_aa: CSVELARHQETQYF
d_call: .; clone_size: many; j_call: TRBJ2-3; v_call: TRBV7-9; cdr3_nt: TGTGCCAGCAGCGGCCCGGAGGGCACAGATACGCAGTATTTT; cdr3_aa: CASSGPEGTDTQYF
d_call: TRBD1; clone_size: .; j_call: TRBJ2-3; v_call: TRBV11-1; cdr3_nt: TGTGCCAGCAGCTTACCGGGACAGGGGGCTACCGGGGCAGATACGCAGTATTTT; cdr3_aa: CASSLPGQGATGADTQYF
d_call: TRBD1; clone_size: .; j_call: TRBJ2-1; v_call: TRBV27; cdr3_nt: TGTGCCAGCAGTACGAACGACAGGGATGGGTACAATGAGCAGTTCTTC; cdr3_aa: CASSTNDRDGYNEQFF
d_call: .; clone_size: few; j_call: TRBJ1-2; v_call: TRBV29-1; cdr3_nt: TGCAGCGTTGAAGCCCGGGATAGTAAGAAACCTAACTATGGCTACACCTTC; cdr3_aa: CSVEARDSKKPNYGYTF
d_call: TRBD2; clone_size: few; j_call: TRBJ2-1; v_call: TRBV6-4; cdr3_nt: TGTGCCAGCAGTGATAGCCTAGCGGGGGGGTACAATGAGCAGTTCTTC; cdr3_aa: CASSDSLAGGYNEQFF
d_call: .; clone_size: few; j_call: TRBJ2-6; v_call: TRBV6-1; cdr3_nt: TGTGCCAGCAGGGAGACGGAAGACTCTGGGGCCAACGTCCTGACTTTC; cdr3_aa: CASRETEDSGANVLTF
d_call: .; clone_size: few; j_call: TRBJ1-4; v_call: TRBV6-1; cdr3_nt: TGTGCCAGCAGTGCATCAGGGGCAACTAATGAAAAACTGTTTTTT; cdr3_aa: CASSASGATNEKLFF
d_call: .; clone_size: .; j_call: TRBJ2-3; v_call: TRBV12-5; cdr3_nt: TGTGCTAGTGGTTTGGTACGCAGGGGAGGACTAGAAATCTCAGATACGCAGTATTTT; cdr3_aa: CASGLVRRGGLEISDTQYF
d_call: TRBD2; clone_size: .; j_call: TRBJ2-1; v_call: TRBV11-2; cdr3_nt: TGTGCCAGCAGCTCGGCTGGCGGGAGGCTCTCCTACAATGAGCAGTTCTTC; cdr3_aa: CASSSAGGRLSYNEQFF
d_call: TRBD2; clone_size: .; j_call: TRBJ2-4; v_call: TRBV13; cdr3_nt: TGTGCCAGCAGCTTATGGGGGACTAGCGGGACCCCTGGGGCCAAAAACATTCAGTACTTC; cdr3_aa: CASSLWGTSGTPGAKNIQYF
d_call: TRBD2; clone_size: few; j_call: TRBJ2-7; v_call: TRBV28; cdr3_nt: TGTGCCAGCAGCCTCGGGAGGCTCGGAGAGCAGTACTTC; cdr3_aa: CASSLGRLGEQYF
d_call: .; clone_size: few; j_call: TRBJ2-3; v_call: TRBV28; cdr3_nt: TGTGCCAGCACCCCGGGGACGGCGGGGTCAGATACGCAGTATTTT; cdr3_aa: CASTPGTAGSDTQYF
d_call: .; clone_size: few; j_call: TRBJ2-2; v_call: TRBV25-1; cdr3_nt: TGTGCCAGCGGACGAGGGGGGGTCGGGGAGCTGTTTTTT; cdr3_aa: CASGRGGVGELFF
d_call: .; clone_size: few; j_call: TRBJ2-5; v_call: TRBV11-2; cdr3_nt: TGTGCCAGCAGGTGGGGACGACAGACGTACCAAGAGACCCAGTACTTC; cdr3_aa: CASRWGRQTYQETQYF
d_call: TRBD1; clone_size: many; j_call: TRBJ2-5; v_call: TRBV5-1; cdr3_nt: TGCGCCAGCAGCTTGGGACAGGGTGAAGAGACCCAGTACTTC; cdr3_aa: CASSLGQGEETQYF
d_call: TRBD2; clone_size: .; j_call: TRBJ2-1; v_call: TRBV28; cdr3_nt: TGTGCCAGCACACTGATACGGGGGGGCAGCGACAATGAGCAGTTCTTC; cdr3_aa: CASTLIRGGSDNEQFF
d_call: TRBD1; clone_size: many; j_call: TRBJ2-5; v_call: TRBV12-3/TRBV12-4; cdr3_nt: TGTGCCAGCAGTCCCGGGACAGGGGGGTACGAGACCCAGTACTTC; cdr3_aa: CASSPGTGGYETQYF
d_call: TRBD1; clone_size: many; j_call: TRBJ1-2; v_call: TRBV3-1; cdr3_nt: TGTGCCAGCAGCCCCGAGTGGAGGACAGGGCTGGTAACCTTC; cdr3_aa: CASSPEWRTGLVTF
d_call: .; clone_size: .; j_call: TRBJ2-5; v_call: TRBV24-1; cdr3_nt: TGTGCCACCAGTGATTTCGGGCCAGGACCGAAGCAAGAGACCCAGTACTTC; cdr3_aa: CATSDFGPGPKQETQYF